These 4 T cell receptor beta chains originate from one sample sequenced in a study of identical twins (dated by TCRdb to the mid-2010s). The library was built by means of 5' RACE. The reads were generated on an Illumina HiSeq 2000. TCRdb cleaned the public reads at Q25 with fastp, built clones with MiXCR and kept in-frame beta chains. Each record represents a unique CDR3 protein, reported with the most common genes and DNA among its rows. The sample has 1.5 million to 2 million distinct CDR3 sequences on record, around a third of them singletons. The ten largest clones represent under 0.35% of the sample. Sequenced material: cord blood. The receptor set was obtained from a newborn girl in good health.

This clonotype has just a few counts. The chain carries TRBV7-6 and TRBJ2-3; 13 bases match TRBD2. This CDR3 region has 17 residues. Trimming at V came to 1 base and at J to 1 base, leaving 2 bases not matched to a gene. Germline V gene data show CDR1 as SGHVS and CDR2 as FNYEAQ. The CDR3 nucleotides are TGTGCCAGCAGCTTAGTAGGGACTAGCGGGGGCACAGATACGCAGTATTTT. This sequence encodes CASSLVGTSGGTDTQYF.

As for this clonotype: An end of the junction does not agree with germline; a read error may underlie this. The J gene is TRBJ2-4, the V gene TRBV4-1; D possibly corresponds to TRBD1 (6 bases). TRBJ2-7 explains the end of the DNA better; the J call may be wrong. The CDR3 has 15 amino acids. Germline assignment: CDR1 MGHRA and CDR2 YSYEKL. CDR3 nucleotides: TGCGCCAGCGGCCAAGATCCGGGACACTCCTACGAGCAGTACTTC. Residues: CASGQDPGHSYEQYF.

The genes are TRBV9 and TRBJ2-5; 11 positions match TRBD2. There are 17 residues in the CDR3. V lost 0 bases to trimming and J lost 2 bases; unmatched junction nucleotides: 6. Germline V lookup: CDR1 SGDLS, CDR2 YYNGEE. The CDR3 DNA reads as TGTGCCAGCAGCGTAGGCCATCGACTAGCGGGACAAGAGACCCAGTACTTC. It translates to CASSVGHRLAGQETQYF.

CDR3 region: CASSQGDWGKYF. The CDR3 DNA reads TGTGCCAGCAGCCAAGGTGACTGGGGGAAGTATTTT. The chain recombines TRBV3-1 with TRBJ2-3, with D possibly called TRBD1 or TRBD2 (5 bases each). Trimming removed 1 base at V and 13 bases at J, with 12 bases between. The CDR3 spans 12 residues. In germline, CDR1 is LGHDT, CDR2 YNNKEL (reference sequence).